The T cell receptor beta chain described here comes from a study of T cells in narcolepsy. Study-level information: Enrolled donors included narcolepsy type 1 or type 2 patients and healthy controls.

The data were produced by immunoSEQ multiplex PCR, yet TCRdb's version contains in-frame clones alone and is incomplete. The sample consists of roughly 25,000 clones, about 85% of them appearing once. The CDR3 runs 16 residues. Germline-derived CDR1 and CDR2 are SGHRS and YFSETQ. V was clipped by 0 bases and J by 3 bases, with 12 bases between them. Findings and limits, study-wide: Some memory CD4+ repertoires had no autoreactive clone sequences. Comparing one patient's CSF and blood CD4+ clonotypes highlighted HCRT- and TRIB2-specific autoreactive clonotypes. Blood of same and different patients, but not healthy controls, reportedly held recurring autoreactive clonotypes.

On this clone: The antigen is unknown.

V and J are TRBV5-1 and TRBJ1-4; no definite D call. The TCR was taken from a human donor with narcolepsy. What was sequenced was CD45RA- memory CD4+ T cells from PBMCs. The chain's CDR3 is CASSLDAVGSNEKLFF. As DNA, the CDR3 is TGCGCCAGCAGCTTGGACGCGGTTGGTTCTAATGAAAAACTGTTTTTT.